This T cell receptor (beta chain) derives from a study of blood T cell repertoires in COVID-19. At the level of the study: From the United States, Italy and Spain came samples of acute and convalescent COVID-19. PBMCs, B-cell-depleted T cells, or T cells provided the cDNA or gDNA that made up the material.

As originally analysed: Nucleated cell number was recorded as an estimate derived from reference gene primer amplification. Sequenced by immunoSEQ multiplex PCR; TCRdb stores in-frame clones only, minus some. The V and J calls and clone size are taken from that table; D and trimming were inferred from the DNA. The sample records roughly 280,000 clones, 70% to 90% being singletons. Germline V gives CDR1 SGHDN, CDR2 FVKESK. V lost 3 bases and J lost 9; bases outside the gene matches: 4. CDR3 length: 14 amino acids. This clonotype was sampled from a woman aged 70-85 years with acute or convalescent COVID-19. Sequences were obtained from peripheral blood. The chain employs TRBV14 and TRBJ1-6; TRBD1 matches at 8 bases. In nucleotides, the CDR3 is TGTGCCAGCAGCCAGGAGACAGGGGTTTCACCCCTCCACTTT. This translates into CASSQETGVSPLHF. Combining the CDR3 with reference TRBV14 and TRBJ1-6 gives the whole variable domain EAGVTQFPSHSVIEKGQTVTLRCDPISGHDNLYWYRRVMGKEIKFLLHFVKESKQDESGMPNNRFLAERTGGTYSTLKVQPAELEDSGVYFCASSQETGVSPLHFGNGTRLTVT.